The 32 T cell receptor beta chains presented below share a single source sample, sequenced in a study of blood T cell repertoires in COVID-19. Assay used: immunoSEQ multiplex PCR; TCRdb lists only in-frame clones, some missing. The sample shows approximately 140,000 clones, roughly 82% of them seen only once. Sequencing input: peripheral blood. Receptor source: a man aged 65 to 79 with acute or convalescent COVID-19.

This chain uses TRBV6-5 with TRBJ1-4, with 7 bases matching TRBD1. Germline CDR1 reads MNHEY; CDR2 reads SVGAGI. The CDR3 consists of 14 residues. V lost 5 bases and J lost 4; bases outside the gene matches: 4. This CDR3 is CASSTGQLNEKLFF. In DNA form, the CDR3 reads TGTGCCAGCAGTACGGGACAGCTTAATGAAAAACTGTTTTTT.

This chain connects TRBV7-9 to TRBJ1-5; D is unresolved. Trimming cost V 0 bases and J 1 base, with 10 bases left between them. CDR3 length equals 16 residues. Germline V gene data show CDR1 as SEHNR and CDR2 as FQNEAQ (reference sequence). The CDR3 region is CASSLAPGWSNQPQHF. The CDR3 nucleotides read TGTGCCAGCAGCTTAGCGCCGGGTTGGAGCAATCAGCCCCAGCATTTT.

V gene TRBV6-5 combines with J gene TRBJ1-2; tentatively, D is TRBD1 (5 bases). Germline V lookup: CDR1 MNHEY, CDR2 SVGAGI. CDR3 size: 16 residues. V gave up 0 bases and J gave up 4 bases, with 15 bases separating them. CDR3 region: CASSYSGGGVGYGYTF. As DNA, the CDR3 is TGTGCCAGCAGTTACTCTGGGGGAGGGGTTGGCTATGGCTACACCTTC.

The chain is built from TRBV19 and TRBJ2-1; 11 positions match TRBD2. The CDR3 loop spans 16 amino acids. The trim removed 10 bases at V and 6 bases at J, leaving 14 bases unmatched. Germline CDR1 is LNHDA and CDR2 is SQIVND (reference sequence). This chain's CDR3 is CATNRWGTSGFNEQFF. The CDR3 nucleotides read TGTGCCACAAACAGATGGGGGACTAGCGGATTCAATGAGCAGTTCTTC.

CDR3 amino acids: CASSQGGQGGEKLFF. In DNA, the CDR3 is TGTGCCAGCAGCCAAGGGGGACAGGGAGGTGAAAAACTGTTTTTT. This chain connects TRBV3-1 (or the pseudogene TRBV3-2) to TRBJ1-4; 9 bases are shared with TRBD1. The ends lost 1 base at V and 7 bases at J; junction bases unmatched: 4. The CDR3 runs 15 residues. Germline V lookup: CDR1 LGHDT, CDR2 YNNKEL (reference sequence).

The V gene is TRBV7-9, the J gene TRBJ1-2; no clear D gene. CDR3 size: 14 residues. CDR1 SEHNR and CDR2 FQNEAQ come from the germline V gene (reference sequence). Deletions cut 1 base from V and 4 bases from J, with 10 bases between. The CDR3 nucleotides are TGTGCCAGCAGCTTAGGAGGATATCCCTATGGCTACACCTTC. It codes for CASSLGGYPYGYTF. The entire variable domain, with the rest obtained from reference TRBV7-9 and TRBJ1-2, is as follows: DTGVSQNPRHKITKRGQNVTFRCDPISEHNRLYWYRQTLGQGPEFLTYFQNEAQLEKSRLLSDRFSAERPKGSFSTLEIQRTEQGDSAMYLCASSLGGYPYGYTFGSGTRLTVV.

The CDR3 loop reads CASSSGSMYNEQFF. The CDR3 DNA follows: TGTGCCAGCAGCTCTGGGAGCATGTACAATGAGCAGTTCTTC. The chain is built from TRBV11-3 and TRBJ2-1; tentatively, D is TRBD2 (5 bases). V dropped 4 bases and J dropped 4 bases, with 11 bases sitting between them. The CDR3 sequence is 14 residues long. CDR1 is SGHNT and CDR2 is YENEEA in the germline V gene. Together with reference TRBV11-3 and TRBJ2-1, the CDR3 gives the full variable domain: EAGVVQSPRYKIIEKKQPVAFWCNPISGHNTLYWYLQNLGQGPELLIRYENEEAVDDSQLPKDRFSAERLKGVDSTLKIQPAELGDSAVYLCASSSGSMYNEQFFGPGTRLTVL.

The chain is built from TRBV7-2 and TRBJ2-5; D gene unclear. The CDR3 is 16 residues long. The ends were cut back, 2 bases at V and 1 base at J, with 14 bases in the middle. CDR1 and CDR2 from the germline V gene are SGHTA and FQGNSA. This CDR3 is CASSLQRLDLQETQYF. The CDR3 DNA follows: TGTGCCAGCAGCTTACAGCGCCTTGACCTCCAAGAGACCCAGTACTTC.

The V gene is TRBV15, the J gene TRBJ1-5; D is possibly TRBD1 (6 bases). Germline CDR1 and CDR2: LNHNV and YYDKDF (reference sequence). The V end lost 1 base, the J end lost 0 bases, and 16 bases lay between the germline ends. This CDR3 spans 18 amino acids. CDR3 bases: TGTGCCACCAGCAGAGGCTGGGACACCGACTATAGCAATCAGCCCCAGCATTTT. This sequence encodes CATSRGWDTDYSNQPQHF.

This chain links TRBV3-1 (or the pseudogene TRBV3-2) with TRBJ2-5, with 7 nucleotides matching TRBD2. The CDR3 extends over 15 amino acids. The germline CDR1 and CDR2 sequences are LGHDT and YNNKEL (reference sequence). V shed 0 bases, J shed 1 base, and the junction held 2 bases outside the gene matches. The CDR3 DNA follows: TGTGCCAGCAGCCAAGATTGGGGGGGCCAAGAGACCCAGTACTTC. Its translation is CASSQDWGGQETQYF.

The V and J genes are TRBV5-1 and TRBJ2-2; no reliable D call. V lost 0 bases and J 0 bases, leaving 9 bases between the germline ends. The CDR3 is 16 amino acids. The germline gives CDR1 SGHRS, CDR2 YFSETQ. For the CDR3, the DNA is TGCGCCAGCAGCTTGGTCAAGACATCGAACACCGGGGAGCTGTTTTTT. Protein sequence: CASSLVKTSNTGELFF.

CDR3 residues: CAWSLGGGYTF. The CDR3 DNA is TGTGCCTGGAGCTTGGGGGGAGGCTACACCTTC. The J gene is TRBJ1-2, the V gene TRBV30, with a tentative D call TRBD1 (5 bases). The ends were cut back, 3 bases at V and 8 bases at J, with 10 bases in the middle. The CDR3 length is 11 residues. Per the germline V gene, CDR1 is GTSNPN and CDR2 is SVGIG (reference sequence).

The chain carries TRBV19 and TRBJ1-1; possibly TRBD1 for D (6 bases). The germline gives CDR1 LNHDA, CDR2 SQIVND (reference sequence). The germline V and J ends were trimmed by 1 base and 3 bases, with 12 bases remaining between them. This CDR3 has 15 amino acids. The DNA of the CDR3 is TGTGCCAGTAGTATAGGGCCAGGGGTGGACACTGAAGCTTTCTTT. The encoded protein is CASSIGPGVDTEAFF.

The CDR3 reads CASSSNRDRGPMNTEAFF. The CDR3 region has the DNA TGCGCCAGCAGCTCCAACCGGGACAGGGGTCCCATGAACACTGAAGCTTTCTTT. The chain joins TRBV5-1 to TRBJ1-1; 10 nucleotides match TRBD1. CDR3 length: 18 residues. CDR1 and CDR2 from the germline V gene are SGHRS and YFSETQ. V lost 3 bases and J lost 0; bases outside the gene matches: 11. The entire variable domain, with the rest obtained from reference TRBV5-1 and TRBJ1-1, is as follows: KAGVTQTPRYLIKTRGQQVTLSCSPISGHRSVSWYQQTPGQGLQFLFEYFSETQRNKGNFPGRFSGRQFSNSRSEMNVSTLELGDSALYLCASSSNRDRGPMNTEAFFGQGTRLTVV.

The chain links TRBV3-1 (or the pseudogene TRBV3-2) to TRBJ2-1; 7 bases match TRBD2. This CDR3 spans 14 amino acids. Unmatched junction bases numbered 4, after V lost 3 bases and J lost 5 bases. CDR1 LGHDT and CDR2 YNNKEL come from the germline V gene (reference sequence). The CDR3 bases are TGTGCCAGCAGCCAGGCAGCGGGGCACAATGAGCAGTTCTTC. Its protein product is CASSQAAGHNEQFF.

This chain connects TRBV29-1 to TRBJ2-2, with TRBD1 as a possible D gene (7 bases). CDR3 length: 15 amino acids. Germline V gives CDR1 SQVTM, CDR2 ANQGSEA. V was shortened by 0 bases and J by 4 bases, with 12 bases between the two germline ends. CDR3 in amino acids: CSVEDRGVTTGELFF. The CDR3 DNA reads TGCAGCGTTGAAGACAGGGGGGTTACCACCGGGGAGCTGTTTTTT.

This clone was counted a single time. The rearrangement joins TRBV3-1 (or the pseudogene TRBV3-2) to TRBJ2-1; 9 bases align to TRBD1. Germline V lookup: CDR1 LGHDT, CDR2 YNNKEL (reference sequence). The CDR3 loop spans 15 amino acids. With V trimmed by 0 bases and J by 8 bases, 5 bases remained unmatched. This chain's CDR3 is CASSQDWTGVDEQFF. In DNA form, the CDR3 reads TGTGCCAGCAGCCAAGATTGGACAGGGGTGGATGAGCAGTTCTTC.

This rearrangement joins TRBV2 to TRBJ1-4; unclear D gene. CDR1 and CDR2 from the germline V gene are SNHLY and FYNNEI. Deletions cut 7 bases from V and 0 bases from J, with 15 bases between. The CDR3 consists of 16 residues. CDR3 nucleotides: TGTGCCAGCACTGTGAGGTCCTTTGCAACTAATGAAAAACTGTTTTTT. Protein product: CASTVRSFATNEKLFF.

The chain is built from TRBV10-3 and TRBJ1-5; 7 bases match TRBD1. V lost 6 bases and J lost 0; bases outside the gene matches: 5. The V gene's germline CDR1 is ENHRY and CDR2 SYGVKD. CDR3 length equals 15 residues. The CDR3 DNA follows: TGTGCCATCAGCCCGGGACAGACTAGCAATCAGCCCCAGCATTTT. It codes for CAISPGQTSNQPQHF.

The CDR3 DNA reads as TGTGCCAGCAGTCCTACGGGAGGCAGAGGTTACGAGCAGTACTTC. This codes for CASSPTGGRGYEQYF. The chain carries TRBV28 and TRBJ2-7, with 7 bases lining up with TRBD2. CDR1 and CDR2 from the germline V gene are MDHEN and SYDVKM. There are 15 residues in the CDR3. Germline trimming cut 5 bases from V and 4 bases from J; bases unmatched to any gene: 11.

This clone was counted between two and nine times. This chain's CDR3 is CASSGENEAFF. The DNA of the CDR3 is TGTGCCAGCAGCGGGGAGAATGAAGCTTTCTTT. The chain joins TRBV7-9 to TRBJ1-1; D is unclear. Germline V gene sequence: CDR1 SEHNR, CDR2 FQNEAQ (reference sequence). The V and J ends lost 5 bases and 7 bases respectively, with 8 bases between them. This CDR3 comprises 11 residues.

The V call is TRBV3-1 (or the pseudogene TRBV3-2), the J call TRBJ2-3; 8 nucleotides align to TRBD2. CDR3 length: 15 amino acids. Germline CDR1 reads LGHDT; CDR2 reads YNNKEL (reference sequence). V shed 4 bases and J 8 bases; nucleotides not matched to a gene: 11. CDR3 loop: CASSPSGRLGGTQYF. CDR3 DNA sequence: TGTGCCAGCAGCCCAAGCGGGAGACTTGGGGGTACGCAGTATTTT.

The J gene is TRBJ1-2, the V gene TRBV6-1, with a tentative D call TRBD1 (5 bases). Per germline, CDR1 MNHNS and CDR2 SASEGT. Trimming took off 2 bases at V and 6 bases at J, with 16 bases between the two ends. CDR3 length equals 15 residues. DNA for the CDR3: TGTGCCAGCAGTGAACCCGCGGGGGGGTTTAATGGCTACACCTTC. Translation: CASSEPAGGFNGYTF.

The rearrangement uses TRBV7-9 and TRBJ1-5, with 7 bases lining up with TRBD1. Germline V gene data show CDR1 as SEHNR and CDR2 as FQNEAQ (reference sequence). The ends lost 5 bases at V and 2 bases at J; junction bases unmatched: 9. The CDR3 has 16 residues. Here the CDR3 reads CASSHDRAWGNQPQHF. The CDR3 region has the DNA TGTGCCAGCAGCCACGACAGGGCCTGGGGCAATCAGCCCCAGCATTTT.

The CDR3 here is CAGGGLGNEQFF. CDR3 sequence (DNA): TGTGCCGGCGGGGGATTAGGAAATGAGCAGTTCTTC. The genes are TRBV28 and TRBJ2-1, with 7 bases fitting TRBD2. Trimming removed 11 bases from V and 7 bases from J; junction bases left unmatched: 8. Germline assignment: CDR1 MDHEN and CDR2 SYDVKM. The CDR3 extends over 12 amino acids.

The chain employs TRBV19 and TRBJ2-5, with a possible D match to TRBD1 (5 bases). V was pared by 1 base and J by 5 bases, with 11 bases between. Germline values: CDR1 LNHDA, CDR2 SQIVND (reference sequence). CDR3 length equals 14 residues. Here the CDR3 DNA reads TGTGCCAGTAGTATAGGACAGTCCGGGGAGACCCAGTACTTC. Protein: CASSIGQSGETQYF.

This chain joins TRBV5-6 and TRBJ2-5, with 13 bases that match TRBD2. V lost 5 bases to trimming and J lost 5 bases; unmatched junction nucleotides: 6. Germline V CDR1 and CDR2: SGHDT, YYEEEE. The CDR3 extends over 15 amino acids. CDR3 sequence: CASSQLAGGQETQYF. DNA of the CDR3: TGTGCCAGCAGTCAACTAGCGGGGGGGCAGGAGACCCAGTACTTC.

The chain has TRBV20-1 and TRBJ1-2; D remains ambiguous. The germline gives CDR1 DFQATT, CDR2 SNEGSKA (reference sequence). Trimming took off 7 bases at V and 8 bases at J, with 14 bases between the two ends. CDR3 length: 11 amino acids. The CDR3 sequence is CSVGSPGGYTF. CDR3 DNA sequence: TGCAGTGTCGGAAGTCCCGGGGGCTACACCTTC.

The chain couples TRBV12-3 or TRBV12-4 to TRBJ1-1; no clear D gene. This CDR3 has 12 residues. Trimming shortened V by 7 bases and J by 5 bases, and 11 bases separated the two germline ends. DNA for the CDR3: TGTGCCAGCAAACCCTCGGGGACTGAAGCTTTCTTT. Protein product: CASKPSGTEAFF.

This clone was seen once. This chain connects TRBV9 to TRBJ2-7; perhaps TRBD2 as D (5 bases). The CDR3 is made up of 15 amino acids. Looked up from germline, CDR1 is SGDLS and CDR2 is YYNGEE. The V end lost 0 bases, the J end lost 1 base, and 11 bases lay between the germline ends. CDR3 sequence reads: CASSVGGSSSYEQYF. The DNA for the CDR3 is TGTGCCAGCAGCGTAGGAGGGAGTAGTTCCTACGAGCAGTACTTC.

The chain joins TRBV5-8 to TRBJ1-3; tentatively, D is TRBD1 (5 bases). From germline, CDR1 is SGHTS and CDR2 YDEGEE. The CDR3 contains 20 residues. Trimming cost V 0 bases and J 0 bases, with 22 bases left between them. The CDR3 nucleotides are TGTGCCAGCAGCTTGGTCTTTGGACACCGGTCCCTCGGCTCTGGAAACACCATATATTTT. Translation gives CASSLVFGHRSLGSGNTIYF.

Worth noting for this clone: Other DNA sequences in the same sample also yield this CDR3. CDR3 region: CASSSHGTTQQFF. The CDR3 DNA reads as TGTGCCAGCAGTTCACATGGGACTACCCAGCAGTTCTTC. The chain joins TRBV28 to TRBJ2-1; 7 positions agree with TRBD2. The germline gives CDR1 MDHEN, CDR2 SYDVKM. Losses at the gene ends were 4 bases for V and 11 bases for J; bases not matched to a gene: 8. This CDR3 region has 13 residues.